This is a list of T cell receptor beta chains from one sample in a study of T cell responses to AZD1222 COVID-19 vaccine. Sequenced by immunoSEQ multiplex PCR; TCRdb stores in-frame clones only, minus some. The table lists some 130,000 clones, under 95% of them singletons, with around 2.7% in the top ten. This specimen was peripheral blood, taken on day 0 of AZD1222 vaccination. These receptors all come from an adult in good health. Each CDR3 is given with its conserved first and last residue. D genes are given only for firm matches. Not every row has a clone size; where given, it reads once, few, many or a size class.

once	TRBV11-3	.	TRBJ2-3	CASMGRRGTDTQYF	TGTGCCAGCATGGGTCGGCGGGGCACAGATACGCAGTATTTT
.	TRBV5-6	.	TRBJ1-3	CASSSGTVRNTIYF	TGTGCCAGCAGCTCTGGGACGGTCAGAAACACCATATATTTT
.	TRBV5-8	.	TRBJ1-2	CASSLGGFFWSGYTF	TGTGCCAGCAGCTTGGGGGGGTTTTTTTGGAGCGGCTACACCTTC
.	TRBV4-2	TRBD2	TRBJ2-5	CASSQASGAGGETQYF	TGTGCCAGCAGCCAGGCGAGCGGGGCCGGGGGGGAGACCCAGTACTTC
.	TRBV12-3/TRBV12-4	TRBD1	TRBJ2-1	CASSLDRVNEQFF	TGTGCCAGCTCCCTGGACAGGGTCAATGAGCAGTTCTTC
.	TRBV4-1	TRBD2	TRBJ2-2	CASTRTSSNTGELFF	TGCGCCAGCACCCGGACTAGCTCGAACACCGGGGAGCTGTTTTTT
.	TRBV18	.	TRBJ2-5	CASSPVAAKETQYF	TGTGCCAGCTCACCAGTGGCAGCAAAAGAGACCCAGTACTTC
.	TRBV12-3/TRBV12-4	TRBD1	TRBJ1-2	CASSVDRGPGYTF	TGTGCCAGCAGCGTAGACAGGGGACCTGGCTACACCTTC
.	TRBV6-5	.	TRBJ1-2	CASRFTGNYGYTF	TGTGCCAGCAGGTTCACAGGGAACTATGGCTACACCTTC
once	TRBV9	.	TRBJ2-7	CASSPHTGRISSYEQYF	TGTGCCAGCAGCCCCCACACCGGCAGGATAAGCTCCTACGAGCAGTACTTC
.	TRBV4-3	TRBD1	TRBJ2-3	CASSQGMGSTGASTDTQYF	TGCGCCAGCAGCCAAGGGATGGGTAGTACAGGGGCTAGCACAGATACGCAGTATTTT
once	TRBV12-3/TRBV12-4	TRBD2	TRBJ2-1	CASSLTSGNGQFF	TGTGCCAGCAGTCTGACTAGCGGTAATGGGCAGTTCTTC
few	TRBV7-6	TRBD2	TRBJ2-3	CASSLSAGGPADTQYF	TGTGCCAGCAGCTTATCAGCGGGAGGGCCTGCAGATACGCAGTATTTT
once	TRBV28	TRBD1	TRBJ1-6	CASSLDRVASPLHF	TGTGCCAGCAGTTTGGACAGGGTCGCTTCACCCCTCCACTTT
.	TRBV4-1	.	TRBJ1-1	CASTLDSGEVNTEAFF	TGCGCCAGCACCCTAGACTCAGGGGAGGTGAACACTGAAGCTTTCTTT
.	TRBV9	.	TRBJ1-3	CASSVSKGSGNTIYF	TGTGCCAGCAGCGTAAGCAAAGGGTCTGGAAACACCATATATTTT
.	TRBV5-8	.	TRBJ1-2	CASNDAQGYTF	TGTGCCAGCAACGACGCACAGGGCTACACCTTC
once	TRBV14	.	TRBJ1-3	CASSQGNTIYF	TGTGCCAGCAGCCAAGGAAACACCATATATTTT
.	TRBV7-3	.	TRBJ1-2	CASSLGSYTF	TGTGCCAGCAGCTTAGGGAGCTACACCTTC
.	TRBV7-2	TRBD2	TRBJ2-1	CASRPSSGYNEQFF	TGTGCCAGCAGACCCTCTAGCGGTTACAATGAGCAGTTCTTC
.	TRBV15	TRBD1	TRBJ2-7	CATSNARGQPYEQYF	TGTGCCACCAGCAATGCTCGGGGACAGCCGTACGAGCAGTACTTC
.	TRBV5-1	.	TRBJ1-6	CASSLRVGQNNNSPLHF	TGCGCCAGCAGCTTGCGTGTCGGACAGAATAATAATTCACCCCTCCACTTT
.	TRBV28	.	TRBJ1-1	CASSSHGLGNTEAFF	TGTGCCAGCAGTTCCCATGGGTTGGGGAACACTGAAGCTTTCTTT
.	TRBV29-1	.	TRBJ1-2	CSVGTSQAGYTF	TGCAGCGTTGGGACCTCTCAAGCGGGCTACACCTTC
.	TRBV19	.	TRBJ1-5	CASSIAEYSNQPQHF	TGTGCCAGTAGTATAGCAGAATATAGCAATCAGCCCCAGCATTTT
.	TRBV6-5	TRBD1	TRBJ1-5	CASIRPGQPNQPQHF	TGTGCCAGCATCAGACCGGGACAGCCCAATCAGCCCCAGCATTTT
.	TRBV28	.	TRBJ1-2	CASSPVDRNYGYTF	TGTGCCAGCAGTCCCGTTGACAGAAACTATGGCTACACCTTC
.	TRBV7-4	.	TRBJ2-1	CASSFVSSYNEQFF	TGTGCCAGCAGCTTCGTCTCCTCCTACAATGAGCAGTTCTTC
.	TRBV4-1	TRBD1	TRBJ2-2	CASSHSTLRGTRTGELFF	TGCGCCAGCAGCCATTCGACTCTCAGGGGGACGAGGACCGGGGAGCTGTTTTTT
.	TRBV4-1	TRBD1	TRBJ2-7	CASSLQGKEQYF	TGCGCCAGCAGCCTACAGGGGAAAGAGCAGTACTTC
.	TRBV5-6	.	TRBJ1-2	CASSLMGLNYGYTF	TGTGCCAGCAGCTTGATGGGACTCAACTATGGCTACACCTTC
.	TRBV7-6	TRBD1	TRBJ1-2	CASSSDRGANYGYTF	TGTGCCAGCAGCTCCGACAGGGGGGCAAACTATGGCTACACCTTC
once	TRBV5-1	.	TRBJ1-1	CASSRRGESTEAFF	TGCGCCAGCAGCCGACGGGGGGAGAGCACTGAAGCTTTCTTT
.	TRBV7-9	.	TRBJ1-1	CASSHAMTRQEAFF	TGTGCCAGCAGCCATGCTATGACACGACAAGAAGCTTTCTTT
.	TRBV2	.	TRBJ1-5	CASTTTDRGQPQHF	TGTGCCAGCACGACGACCGACCGGGGTCAGCCCCAGCATTTT
.	TRBV9	.	TRBJ2-4	CASSPPRGAKNIQYF	TGTGCCAGCAGCCCCCCCCGTGGGGCCAAAAACATTCAGTACTTC
.	TRBV11-2	TRBD1	TRBJ1-2	CASSLAPTGIYGYTF	TGTGCCAGCAGCTTAGCCCCGACAGGGATCTATGGCTACACCTTC
.	TRBV5-1	.	TRBJ2-3	CASSLTIGADTQYF	TGCGCCAGCAGCTTGACAATAGGGGCAGATACGCAGTATTTT
once	TRBV6-2/TRBV6-3	TRBD1	TRBJ2-5	CASSPGQGATGREETQYF	TGTGCCAGCAGTCCGGGACAGGGGGCGACCGGAAGGGAAGAGACCCAGTACTTC
.	TRBV9	TRBD2	TRBJ2-3	CASTPLLAGTSTDTQYF	TGTGCCAGCACCCCTCTACTAGCGGGGACTAGCACAGATACGCAGTATTTT
.	TRBV23-1	TRBD1	TRBJ2-5	CASSQSAGGQETQYF	TGCGCCAGCAGTCAATCGGCAGGGGGCCAAGAGACCCAGTACTTC
.	TRBV5-6	.	TRBJ2-1	CASSRYTSSYNEQFF	TGTGCCAGCAGCCGATACACGAGCTCCTACAATGAGCAGTTCTTC
.	TRBV4-2	.	TRBJ1-3	CASSQVSRDAYSGNTIYF	TGTGCCAGCAGCCAAGTATCCCGGGACGCCTACTCTGGAAACACCATATATTTT
.	TRBV2	.	TRBJ1-6	CASSFSSYNSPLHF	TGTGCCAGCTCTTTTAGCTCCTATAATTCACCCCTCCACTTT
.	TRBV10-3	.	TRBJ1-6	CAISDRGNSPLHF	TGTGCCATCAGTGACAGGGGTAATTCACCCCTCCACTTT
.	TRBV2	TRBD1	TRBJ2-3	CASSESPYRGSDDTQYF	TGTGCCAGCAGTGAATCTCCATACAGGGGATCTGATGATACGCAGTATTTT
.	TRBV5-5	TRBD1	TRBJ2-3	CASSPGQGTDTQYF	TGTGCCAGCAGCCCTGGACAGGGTACAGATACGCAGTATTTT
.	TRBV12-3/TRBV12-4	.	TRBJ2-3	CASSDYTDTQYF	TGTGCCAGCAGTGACTACACAGATACGCAGTATTTT
.	TRBV18	.	TRBJ1-1	CASSLSTSNTEAFF	TGTGCCAGCTCACTGTCCACATCGAACACTGAAGCTTTCTTT
once	TRBV28	.	TRBJ2-7	CATYGLYTDGQESSYEQYF	TGTGCCACCTACGGACTATACACTGATGGACAGGAGAGCTCCTACGAGCAGTACTTC
.	TRBV27	.	TRBJ1-6	CASSFFTGLSPLHF	TGTGCCAGCAGTTTCTTCACAGGGTTGTCACCCCTCCACTTT
few	TRBV12-5	.	TRBJ1-4	CASGLGTVTTNEKLFF	TGTGCTAGTGGTTTGGGGACCGTCACAACTAATGAAAAACTGTTTTTT
once	TRBV27	TRBD1	TRBJ1-2	CASSLQGARAYGYTF	TGTGCCAGCAGTTTACAGGGGGCGCGGGCCTATGGCTACACCTTC
.	TRBV14	TRBD2	TRBJ2-5	CASSPKAGGLSQYF	TGTGCCAGCAGCCCCAAAGCGGGGGGGCTAAGCCAGTACTTC
.	TRBV7-6	TRBD1	TRBJ1-5	CASSQDRGPHQPQHF	TGTGCCAGCAGCCAAGACAGGGGCCCTCACCAGCCCCAGCATTTT
.	TRBV19	.	TRBJ1-2	CASSIDSYGYTF	TGTGCCAGTAGTATAGACTCCTATGGCTACACCTTC